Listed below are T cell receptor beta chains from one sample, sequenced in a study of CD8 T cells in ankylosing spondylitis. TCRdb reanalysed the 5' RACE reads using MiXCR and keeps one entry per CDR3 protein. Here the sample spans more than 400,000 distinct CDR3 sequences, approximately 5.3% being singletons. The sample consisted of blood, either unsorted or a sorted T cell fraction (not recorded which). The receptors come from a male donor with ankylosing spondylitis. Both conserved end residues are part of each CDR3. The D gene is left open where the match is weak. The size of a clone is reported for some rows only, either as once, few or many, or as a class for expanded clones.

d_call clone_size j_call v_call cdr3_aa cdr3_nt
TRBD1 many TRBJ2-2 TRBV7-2 CASSFTGTGGGGELFF TGTGCCAGCAGCTTTACGGGGACAGGGGGTGGCGGGGAGCTGTTTTTT
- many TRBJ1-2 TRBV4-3 CASSQDRAGQSGYTF TGCGCCAGCAGCCAAGATAGGGCAGGGCAAAGTGGCTACACCTTC
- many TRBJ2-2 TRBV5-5 CASSSTGTKAAGELFF TGTGCCAGCAGCTCAACCGGGACCAAGGCCGCCGGGGAGCTGTTTTTT
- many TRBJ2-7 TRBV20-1 CSAFKGYEQYF TGCAGTGCTTTTAAGGGGTACGAGCAGTACTTC
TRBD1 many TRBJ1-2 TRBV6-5 CASSYGTGETF TGTGCCAGCAGTTACGGGACAGGGGAAACCTTC
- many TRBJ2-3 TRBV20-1 CSARGTATDTQYF TGCAGTGCTAGAGGGACAGCCACAGATACGCAGTATTTT
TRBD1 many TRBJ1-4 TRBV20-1 CSARTGEKLFF TGCAGTGCTAGGACAGGGGAAAAACTGTTTTTT
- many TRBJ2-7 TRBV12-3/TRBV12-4 CASSLAPGYEQYF TGTGCCAGCAGTTTAGCGCCCGGGTACGAGCAGTACTTC
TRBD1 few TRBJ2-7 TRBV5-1 CASSLDVDRGGYEQYF TGCGCCAGCAGCCTAGACGTGGACAGGGGGGGATACGAGCAGTACTTC
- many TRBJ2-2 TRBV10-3 CAISDHLGVREGNSTGELFF TGTGCCATCAGTGATCACCTGGGGGTCAGGGAAGGGAATAGCACCGGGGAGCTGTTTTTT
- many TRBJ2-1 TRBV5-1 CASSLPGPNQFF TGCGCCAGCAGCTTACCGGGCCCGAACCAGTTCTTC
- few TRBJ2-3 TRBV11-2 CASSLGGWGSADTQYF TGTGCCAGCAGCTTAGGCGGGTGGGGATCGGCAGATACGCAGTATTTT
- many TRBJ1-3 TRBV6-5 CASSYQISGNTIYF TGTGCCAGCAGTTACCAGATCTCTGGAAACACCATATATTTT
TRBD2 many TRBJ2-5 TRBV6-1 CASSRRGGPVGGETQYF TGTGCCAGCAGCCGGCGGGGGGGCCCAGTCGGAGGAGAGACCCAGTACTTC
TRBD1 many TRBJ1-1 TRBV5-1 CASSSRQGWTTEAFF TGCGCCAGCAGCAGTAGACAGGGGTGGACCACTGAAGCTTTCTTT
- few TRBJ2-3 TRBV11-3 CASSFGQLTDTQYF TGTGCCAGCAGCTTCGGACAGTTAACAGATACGCAGTATTTT
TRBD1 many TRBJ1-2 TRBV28 CASSLPGTDYGYTF TGTGCCAGCAGTTTACCCGGGACAGACTATGGCTACACCTTC
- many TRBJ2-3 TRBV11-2 CASSTGGGGADTQYF TGTGCCAGCAGCACAGGTGGGGGAGGAGCAGATACGCAGTATTTT
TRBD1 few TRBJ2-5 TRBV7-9 CASSLTLGQDGETQYF TGTGCCAGCAGTCTGACTTTAGGACAGGACGGGGAGACCCAGTACTTC
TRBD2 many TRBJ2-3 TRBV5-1 CASSFRLAVTSTDTQYF TGCGCCAGCAGCTTCCGACTAGCGGTAACTAGCACAGATACGCAGTATTTT
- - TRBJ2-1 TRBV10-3 CAISYPPSGNNEQFF TGTGCCATCAGTTATCCTCCGTCCGGGAACAATGAGCAGTTCTTC
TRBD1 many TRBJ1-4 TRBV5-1 CASSSGTGDEKLFF TGCGCCAGCAGCTCCGGGACAGGGGATGAAAAACTGTTTTTT
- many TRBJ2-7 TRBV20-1 CSARVPGNAYEQYF TGCAGTGCTAGAGTGCCGGGGAACGCCTACGAGCAGTACTTC
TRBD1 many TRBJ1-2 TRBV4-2 CASSETGRIGYTF TGTGCCAGCAGTGAGACAGGGAGGATCGGCTACACCTTC
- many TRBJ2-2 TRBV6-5 CASSFRPGRTNTGELFF TGTGCCAGCAGTTTCCGACCGGGACGCACCAACACCGGGGAGCTGTTTTTT
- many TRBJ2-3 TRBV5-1 CASSSARISADTQYF TGCGCCAGCAGCTCCGCTAGGATTTCGGCAGATACGCAGTATTTT
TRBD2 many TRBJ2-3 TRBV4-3 CASSQVAGDLTDTQYF TGCGCCAGCAGCCAAGTAGCGGGGGATCTCACAGATACGCAGTATTTT
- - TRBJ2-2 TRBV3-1 CASSQEFARGSSGELFF TGTGCCAGCAGCCAAGAGTTCGCCAGGGGCAGTTCCGGGGAGCTGTTTTTT
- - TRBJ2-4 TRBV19 CASSPHLGGAKNIQYF TGTGCCAGTAGTCCCCACCTGGGGGGAGCCAAAAACATTCAGTACTTC
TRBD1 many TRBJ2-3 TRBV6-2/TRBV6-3 CASRETGGGTDTQYF TGTGCCAGCAGGGAGACAGGGGGGGGCACAGATACGCAGTATTTT
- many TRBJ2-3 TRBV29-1 CSVPGTATFTDTQYF TGCAGCGTGCCCGGGACCGCGACCTTCACAGATACGCAGTATTTT
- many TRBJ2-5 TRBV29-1 CSVWNFLGETQYF TGCAGCGTTTGGAACTTCCTGGGGGAGACCCAGTACTTC
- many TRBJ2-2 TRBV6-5 CASRQIYGELFF TGTGCCAGCAGGCAAATATACGGGGAGCTGTTTTTT
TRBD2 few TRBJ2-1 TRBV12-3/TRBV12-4 CASTGGGTTGDEQFF TGTGCCAGCACCGGGGGGGGGACTACAGGCGATGAGCAGTTCTTC
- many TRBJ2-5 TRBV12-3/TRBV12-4 CASGLLQIGETQYF TGTGCCAGCGGGTTATTACAGATCGGGGAGACCCAGTACTTC
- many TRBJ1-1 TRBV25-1 CASSEPPPGNTEAFF TGTGCCAGCAGTGAACCTCCCCCGGGAAACACTGAAGCTTTCTTT
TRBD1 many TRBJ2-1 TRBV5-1 CASSPVPGQVDEQFF TGCGCCAGCAGCCCGGTGCCGGGACAGGTCGATGAGCAGTTCTTC
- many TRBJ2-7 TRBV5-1 CASSFWGNEQYF TGCGCCAGCAGCTTTTGGGGAAACGAGCAGTACTTC
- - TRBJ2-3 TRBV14 CASSRRVRTDTQYF TGTGCCAGCAGCCGGAGAGTCCGAACAGATACGCAGTATTTT
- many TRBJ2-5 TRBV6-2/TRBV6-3 CASLKRIQETQYF TGTGCCAGCTTAAAAAGGATCCAAGAGACCCAGTACTTC
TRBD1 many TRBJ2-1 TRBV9 CASSVEGQGADEQFF TGTGCCAGCAGCGTAGAGGGACAGGGGGCGGATGAGCAGTTCTTC
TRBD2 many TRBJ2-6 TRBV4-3 CASSHVGGGTGANVLTF TGCGCCAGCAGCCACGTCGGGGGAGGGACTGGGGCCAACGTCCTGACTTTC
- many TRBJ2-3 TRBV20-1 CSAKRSGNTDTQYF TGCAGTGCGAAGCGTAGCGGAAACACAGATACGCAGTATTTT
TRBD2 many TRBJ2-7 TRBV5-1 CASSLGEGLAYEQYF TGCGCCAGCAGCCTGGGGGAGGGACTCGCCTACGAGCAGTACTTC
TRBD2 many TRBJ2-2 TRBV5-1 CASSPGTSGRRGELFF TGCGCCAGCAGCCCTGGGACTAGCGGGAGGCGTGGGGAGCTGTTTTTT
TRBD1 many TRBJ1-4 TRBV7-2 CASSSYNRGNEKLFF TGTGCCAGCAGCTCATACAACAGGGGTAATGAAAAACTGTTTTTT
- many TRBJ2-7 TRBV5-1 CASTPGVSYEQYF TGCGCCAGCACCCCCGGGGTTTCCTACGAGCAGTACTTC
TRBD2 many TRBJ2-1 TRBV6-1 CASSLRTSGGAKNEQFF TGTGCCAGCAGTCTCCGGACTAGCGGGGGGGCTAAGAATGAGCAGTTCTTC